This T cell receptor beta chain was sequenced for a study of spatial heterogeneity in lung cancer. Findings and limits, study-wide: Ubiquitous expanded tumor TCRs were seen in blood more at resection than at follow-up.

This clonotype was seen at least ten times. What it recognizes is unknown. Trimming cost V 1 base and J 2 bases, with 10 bases left between them. Germline V CDR1 and CDR2: LGHDT, YNNKEL (reference sequence). The CDR3 extends over 15 amino acids. The sample's time point: sample taken at primary tumor resection. From tumor, nontumor lung or frozen PBMC, whole RNA was taken unsorted for sequencing. Samples were obtained from 65 to 80 donors, all untreated early-stage non-small cell lung cancer patients. MiXCR, run by TCRdb on the 5' RACE reads, gives a single entry per CDR3 protein. The sample holds 89,000 or so distinct CDR3 sequences; about 20% are singletons and the top ten take 6.2%.

Source: PBMCs, taken at surgery. The chain carries TRBV3-1 and TRBJ2-3, with D unresolved. The sequence derives from a male donor with early-stage non-small cell lung cancer. Here the CDR3 reads CASSQAPGNTDTQYF. Here the CDR3 DNA reads TGTGCCAGCAGCCAAGCTCCGGGCAACACAGATACGCAGTATTTT.